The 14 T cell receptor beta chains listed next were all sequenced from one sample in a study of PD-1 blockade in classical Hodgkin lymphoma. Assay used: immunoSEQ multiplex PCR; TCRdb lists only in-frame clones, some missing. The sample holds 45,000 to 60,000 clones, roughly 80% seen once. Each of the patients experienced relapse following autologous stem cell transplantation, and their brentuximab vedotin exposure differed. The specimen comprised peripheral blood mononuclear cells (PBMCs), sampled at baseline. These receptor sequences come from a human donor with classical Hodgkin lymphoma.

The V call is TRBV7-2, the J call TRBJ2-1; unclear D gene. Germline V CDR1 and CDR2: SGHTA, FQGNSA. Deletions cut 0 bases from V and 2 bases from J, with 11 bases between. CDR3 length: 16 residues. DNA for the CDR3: TGTGCCAGCAGCTTAGCCGGCACTTCCGCCTACAATGAGCAGTTCTTC. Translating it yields CASSLAGTSAYNEQFF.

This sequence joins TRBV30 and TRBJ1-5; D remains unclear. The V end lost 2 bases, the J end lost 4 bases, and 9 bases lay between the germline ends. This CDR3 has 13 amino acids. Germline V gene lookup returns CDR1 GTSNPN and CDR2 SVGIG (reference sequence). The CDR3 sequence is CAWSMGRNQPQHF. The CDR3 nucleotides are TGTGCCTGGAGTATGGGGAGAAATCAGCCCCAGCATTTT.

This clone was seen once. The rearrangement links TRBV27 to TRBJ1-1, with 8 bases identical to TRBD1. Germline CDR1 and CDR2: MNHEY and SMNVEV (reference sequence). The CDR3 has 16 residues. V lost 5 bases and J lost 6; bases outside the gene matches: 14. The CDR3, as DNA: TGTGCCAGCAGTCGCCCCGGGACAGGCAGAAGGGCTGAAGCTTTCTTT. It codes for CASSRPGTGRRAEAFF.

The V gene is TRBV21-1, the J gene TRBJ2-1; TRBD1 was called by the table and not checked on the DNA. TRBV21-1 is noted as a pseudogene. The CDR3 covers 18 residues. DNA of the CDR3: TGTGCCAGCAGCAAAGCACTTTTTAAGGGGGACTCCTACAATGAGCAGTTCTTC. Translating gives CASSKALFKGDSYNEQFF.

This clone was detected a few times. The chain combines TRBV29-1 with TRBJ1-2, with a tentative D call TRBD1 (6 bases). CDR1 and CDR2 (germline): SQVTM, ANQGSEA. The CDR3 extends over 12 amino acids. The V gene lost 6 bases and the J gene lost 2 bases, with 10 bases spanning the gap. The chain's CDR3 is CSVSGENYGYTF. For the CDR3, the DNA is TGCAGCGTCTCAGGGGAGAACTATGGCTACACCTTC.

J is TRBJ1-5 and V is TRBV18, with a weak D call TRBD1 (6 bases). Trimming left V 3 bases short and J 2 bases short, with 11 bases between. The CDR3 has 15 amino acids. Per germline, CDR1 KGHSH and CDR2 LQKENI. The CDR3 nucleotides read TGTGCCAGCTCACCTCCGGGGGCAGGCAATCAGCCCCAGCATTTT. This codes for CASSPPGAGNQPQHF. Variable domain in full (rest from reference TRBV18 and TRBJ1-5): NAGVMQNPRHLVRRRGQEARLRCSPMKGHSHVYWYRQLPEEGLKFMVYLQKENIIDESGMPKERFSAEFPKEGPSILRIQQVVRGDSAAYFCASSPPGAGNQPQHFGDGTRLSIL.

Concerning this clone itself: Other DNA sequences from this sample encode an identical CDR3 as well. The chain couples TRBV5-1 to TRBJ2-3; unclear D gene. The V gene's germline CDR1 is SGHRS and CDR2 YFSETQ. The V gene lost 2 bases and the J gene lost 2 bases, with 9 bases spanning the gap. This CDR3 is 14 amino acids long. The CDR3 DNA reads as TGCGCCAGCAGCTTAGGTTCCCCCACAGATACGCAGTATTTT. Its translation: CASSLGSPTDTQYF.

CDR3 nucleotide sequence: TGCGCCAGCAGCCAATCGACAGACTGGCTCACTGAAGCTTTCTTT. It specifies CASSQSTDWLTEAFF. This chain connects TRBV4-1 to TRBJ1-1; D perhaps matches TRBD1 (5 bases). The germline V gene has CDR1 MGHRA and CDR2 YSYEKL. The V and J ends lost 2 bases and 4 bases respectively, with 14 bases between them. This CDR3 comprises 15 residues.

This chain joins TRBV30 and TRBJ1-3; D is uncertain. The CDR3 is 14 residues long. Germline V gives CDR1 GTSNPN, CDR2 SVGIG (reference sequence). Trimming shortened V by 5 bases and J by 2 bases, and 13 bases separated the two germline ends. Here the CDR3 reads CAWGPGDPGNTIYF. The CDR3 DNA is TGTGCCTGGGGGCCCGGGGATCCTGGAAACACCATATATTTT.

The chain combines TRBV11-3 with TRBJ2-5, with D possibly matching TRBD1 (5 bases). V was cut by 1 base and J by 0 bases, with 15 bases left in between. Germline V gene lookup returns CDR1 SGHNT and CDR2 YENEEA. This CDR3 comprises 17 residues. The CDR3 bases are TGTGCCAGCAGCTTAGGTCAGGGCAGGTCCTACCAAGAGACCCAGTACTTC. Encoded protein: CASSLGQGRSYQETQYF.

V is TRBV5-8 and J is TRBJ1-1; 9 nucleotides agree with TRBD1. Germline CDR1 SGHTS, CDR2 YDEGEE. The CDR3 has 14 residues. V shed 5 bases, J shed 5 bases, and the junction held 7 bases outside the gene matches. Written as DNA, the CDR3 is TGTGCCAGCAGGTCCGGGGACAGGGTGACTGAAGCTTTCTTT. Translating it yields CASRSGDRVTEAFF.

CDR3 nucleotide sequence: TGTGCCAGCAAAAGGCTAACTCGCACAGATACGCAGTATTTT. Translated: CASKRLTRTDTQYF. The chain has TRBV6-5 and TRBJ2-3, with unresolved D. V was trimmed by 7 bases and J by 1 base, leaving 12 bases between them. The germline V gene encodes CDR1 MNHEY and CDR2 SVGAGI. CDR3 size: 14 residues.

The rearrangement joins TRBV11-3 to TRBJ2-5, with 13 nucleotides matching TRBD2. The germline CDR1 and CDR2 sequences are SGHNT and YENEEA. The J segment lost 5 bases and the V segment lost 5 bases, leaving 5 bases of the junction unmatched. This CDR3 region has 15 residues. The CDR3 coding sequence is TGTGCCAGCAGCCGAGGACTAGCGGGAGTGGAGACCCAGTACTTC. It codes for CASSRGLAGVETQYF.

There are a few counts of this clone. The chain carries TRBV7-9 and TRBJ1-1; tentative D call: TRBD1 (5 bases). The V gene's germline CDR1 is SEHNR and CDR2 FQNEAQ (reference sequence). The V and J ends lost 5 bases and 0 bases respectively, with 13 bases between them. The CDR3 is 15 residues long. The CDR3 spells CASSTWGDLNTEAFF. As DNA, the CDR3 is TGTGCCAGCAGCACATGGGGGGACTTGAACACTGAAGCTTTCTTT.